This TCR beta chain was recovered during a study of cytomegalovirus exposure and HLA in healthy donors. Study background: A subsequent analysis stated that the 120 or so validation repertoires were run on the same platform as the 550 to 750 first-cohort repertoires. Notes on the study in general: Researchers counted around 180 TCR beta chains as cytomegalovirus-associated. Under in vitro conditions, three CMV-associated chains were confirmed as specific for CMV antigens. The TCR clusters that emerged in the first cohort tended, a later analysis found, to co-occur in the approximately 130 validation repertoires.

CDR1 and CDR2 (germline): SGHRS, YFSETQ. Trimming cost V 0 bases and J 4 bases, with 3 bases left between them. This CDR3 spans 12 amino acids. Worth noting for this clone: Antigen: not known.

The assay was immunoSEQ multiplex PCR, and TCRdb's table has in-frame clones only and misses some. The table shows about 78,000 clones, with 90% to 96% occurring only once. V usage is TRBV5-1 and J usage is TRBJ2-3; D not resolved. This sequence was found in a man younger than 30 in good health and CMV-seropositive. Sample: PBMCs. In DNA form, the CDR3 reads TGCGCCAGCAGCTTGGCCGCAGATACGCAGTATTTT. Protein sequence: CASSLAADTQYF.